Listed here are 30 T cell receptor beta chains from one sample, sequenced in a study of T cells in Graves' hyperthyroidism and ophthalmopathy. Regions amplified from RNA transcripts were the TCR beta CDR3 regions. Carried out on the TCR CDR3, a first-round RT-PCR used the HTBI primer set. TCRdb redid the calling of the multiplex PCR reads with MiXCR, one entry per CDR3 protein. The table has approximately 600,000 distinct CDR3 sequences, about 15% seen once. Input material: blood. The receptors derive from a woman between 25 and 40 years old with Graves' hyperthyroidism that later progressed to Graves' ophthalmopathy.

This clonotype was seen more than once but under ten times. The chain combines TRBV5-1 with TRBJ2-1; 10 bases are shared with TRBD2. CDR1 SGHRS and CDR2 YFSETQ come from the germline V gene. The CDR3 runs to 16 residues. V lost 4 bases to trimming and J lost 5 bases; unmatched junction nucleotides: 9. CDR3 protein: CASSPRLAGADNEQFF. In DNA, the CDR3 is TGCGCCAGCAGCCCCAGGCTAGCGGGAGCTGACAATGAGCAGTTCTTC.

V gene TRBV28 combines with J gene TRBJ2-1; 7 bases align to TRBD1. Germline V gene data show CDR1 as MDHEN and CDR2 as SYDVKM. There are 14 residues in the CDR3. V shed 7 bases, J shed 2 bases, and the junction held 5 bases outside the gene matches. The CDR3 nucleotides are TGTGCCAGCATACAGGGGCTTGCCTACAATGAGCAGTTCTTC. This codes for CASIQGLAYNEQFF.

This clonotype was seen repeatedly, ten times or more. The gene calls are TRBV6-1 and TRBJ1-4, with D perhaps TRBD1 (6 bases). Germline CDR1 and CDR2: MNHNS and SASEGT. Trimming took off 6 bases at V and 8 bases at J, with 16 bases between the two ends. The CDR3 extends over 14 amino acids. CDR3 nucleotide sequence: TGTGCCAGCAGGCCGGGGGGGGCTGGGGAAAAACTGTTTTTT. Protein product: CASRPGGAGEKLFF.

V usage is TRBV5-5 and J usage is TRBJ1-1; D is uncertain. The CDR3 extends over 13 amino acids. The germline V and J ends were trimmed by 1 base and 3 bases, with 7 bases remaining between them. The V gene's germline CDR1 is SGHKS and CDR2 YYEKEE (reference sequence). CDR3 in amino acids: CASSLMWDTEAFF. In nucleotides, the CDR3 is TGTGCCAGCAGCTTGATGTGGGACACTGAAGCTTTCTTT.

Many counts were recorded for this clonotype. This chain connects TRBV28 to TRBJ1-1; 7 nucleotides line up with TRBD1. Per the germline V gene, CDR1 is MDHEN and CDR2 is SYDVKM. This CDR3 comprises 16 residues. V was clipped by 6 bases and J by 5 bases; unmatched bases: 15. This CDR3 reads CASSPPGGTPDTEAFF. CDR3 nucleotide sequence: TGTGCCAGCAGCCCGCCAGGGGGGACGCCAGATACTGAAGCTTTCTTT. Based on the CDR3 plus reference TRBV28 and TRBJ1-1, the full variable domain is DVKVTQSSRYLVKRTGEKVFLECVQDMDHENMFWYRQDPGLGLRLIYFSYDVKMKEKGDIPEGYSVSREKKERFSLILESASTNQTSMYLCASSPPGGTPDTEAFFGQGTRLTVV.

This clonotype appeared many times. The chain uses TRBV6-1 and TRBJ1-4; tentative D call: TRBD1 (6 bases). This CDR3 is built from 14 residues. V dropped 5 bases and J dropped 8 bases, with 15 bases sitting between them. Germline assignment: CDR1 MNHNS and CDR2 SASEGT. The CDR3 nucleotides are TGTGCCAGCAGTCAAACAGGGAATCGGGAAAAACTGTTTTTT. It encodes CASSQTGNREKLFF.

This clonotype was recorded at least ten times. The rearrangement joins TRBV6-1 to TRBJ1-6; 8 nucleotides align to TRBD1. Per the germline V gene, CDR1 is MNHNS and CDR2 is SASEGT. Trimming cost V 7 bases and J 5 bases; bases outside gene matches: 1. The CDR3 totals 13 residues. The CDR3 DNA reads TGTGCCAGCACGACAGGGGATAATTCACCCCTCCACTTT. It translates to CASTTGDNSPLHF.

As concerns this clonotype: This sequence may be a read error, since a much larger clone differs from it by one base. The chain is built from TRBV27 and TRBJ1-1; tentatively, D is TRBD1 (6 bases). This CDR3 spans 16 amino acids. CDR1 MNHEY and CDR2 SMNVEV come from the germline V gene (reference sequence). The germline V and J ends were trimmed by 5 bases and 4 bases, with 20 bases remaining between them. The CDR3 DNA is TGTGCCAGCAGTGATTCGGGGGCTGGGGGGGGCACTGAAGCTTTCTTT. It translates to CASSDSGAGGGTEAFF.

This clonotype was seen ten or more times. The chain employs TRBV2 and TRBJ1-2, with 7 nucleotides matching TRBD1. V shed 3 bases and J 1 base; nucleotides not matched to a gene: 8. The CDR3 consists of 16 residues. Germline values: CDR1 SNHLY, CDR2 FYNNEI. The CDR3, as DNA: TGTGCCAGCAGTGAGGTTAACCGGGACAGTAACTATGGCTACACCTTC. Amino acid sequence: CASSEVNRDSNYGYTF.

Many counts were recorded for this clonotype. The CDR3 coding sequence is TGTGCCAGCAGCCCTCGACAGGGGGGATCCTACGAGCAGTACTTC. Amino acid sequence: CASSPRQGGSYEQYF. The rearrangement uses TRBV3-1 and TRBJ2-7; 9 nucleotides match TRBD1. Per germline, CDR1 LGHDT and CDR2 YNNKEL (reference sequence). CDR3 length: 15 amino acids. V lost 4 bases, J lost 1 base, and 5 bases stayed unmatched.

This clonotype was seen many times. The chain joins TRBV27 to TRBJ2-1; 7 bases are shared with TRBD2. CDR1 MNHEY and CDR2 SMNVEV come from the germline V gene (reference sequence). The CDR3 is 16 residues long. Trimming took 4 bases from V and 6 from J; bases not matched to a gene: 12. The CDR3 reads CASSWSAGEEGNEQFF. CDR3 nucleotides: TGTGCCAGCAGTTGGAGCGCGGGAGAAGAAGGCAATGAGCAGTTCTTC.

This clonotype was picked up one time. This may come from a read error, since a much larger clone is one base off. V usage is TRBV20-1 and J usage is TRBJ1-2, with D perhaps TRBD1 (5 bases). There are 12 residues in the CDR3. Germline CDR1 DFQATT, CDR2 SNEGSKA (reference sequence). The CDR3 reads CGAAPEGRGYTF. The DNA for the CDR3 is TGCGGTGCTGCCCCGGAGGGGCGAGGCTACACCTTC.

Ten or more counts support this clonotype. The genes are TRBV11-3 and TRBJ2-7; 8 nucleotides align to TRBD1. V shed 6 bases, J shed 0 bases, and the junction held 7 bases outside the gene matches. The V gene's germline CDR1 is SGHNT and CDR2 YENEEA. The CDR3 loop spans 15 amino acids. In DNA form, the CDR3 reads TGTGCCAGCAGAGAGCGACAGGGGTTCTCCTACGAGCAGTACTTC. It codes for CASRERQGFSYEQYF.

A word on this clonotype: This could be a read error, since a much larger clone is one nucleotide away. The chain is built from TRBV3-1 and TRBJ2-3; TRBD2 matches at 7 bases. The CDR3 sequence is 17 residues long. Germline V gene data show CDR1 as LGHDT and CDR2 as YNNKEL (reference sequence). The ends lost 4 bases at V and 5 bases at J; junction bases unmatched: 15. The CDR3 DNA is TGTGCCAGCAGCCGGAGGGCTAGCGGAGAGGGTAGAGATACGCAGTATTTT. It yields the protein CASSRRASGEGRDTQYF.

This clonotype was detected ten times or more. The chain has TRBV30 and TRBJ2-3, with 9 bases fitting TRBD2. The junction had 4 bases not matched to a gene; V was cut back by 1 base and J by 2 bases. In germline, CDR1 is GTSNPN, CDR2 SVGIG (reference sequence). CDR3 length: 15 residues. The DNA of the CDR3 is TGTGCCTGGAGTGCAGCGGGAGGCGTCACAGATACGCAGTATTTT. It yields the protein CAWSAAGGVTDTQYF.

In this sample, this clonotype turned up many times. The rearrangement joins TRBV12-3 or TRBV12-4 to TRBJ2-7, with D uncertain. Trimming took 4 bases from V and 5 from J, leaving 12 bases between them. The CDR3 runs to 13 residues. CDR3 loop: CASSSRPLDEQYF. CDR3 nucleotides: TGTGCCAGCAGTTCTAGGCCCTTAGACGAGCAGTACTTC.

This clonotype was observed many times. The chain combines TRBV12-3 or TRBV12-4 with TRBJ1-6, with D unclear. V shed 3 bases and J shed 12 bases, with 12 bases lying between them. The CDR3 length is 13 residues. CDR3 loop: CASSFRTEQPLHF. The CDR3 bases are TGTGCCAGCAGTTTTAGGACCGAACAACCCCTCCACTTT.

The chain carries TRBV29-1 and TRBJ1-4, with 9 bases fitting TRBD1. The germline CDR1 and CDR2 sequences are SQVTM and ANQGSEA. The CDR3 sequence is 15 residues long. Germline trimming cut 6 bases from V and 0 bases from J; bases unmatched to any gene: 5. The CDR3, as DNA: TGCAGCGTCTGGGACAGGGATGCAACTAATGAAAAACTGTTTTTT. It is translated as CSVWDRDATNEKLFF.

This clonotype has just a few counts. CDR3 protein: CASSFYDRYQPQHF. CDR3 bases: TGTGCCAGCAGTTTCTATGACAGGTATCAGCCCCAGCATTTT. The genes are TRBV6-2 or TRBV6-3 and TRBJ1-5; D is possibly TRBD1 (6 bases). V shed 4 bases and J shed 5 bases, with 12 bases lying between them. CDR3 size: 14 residues. The germline gives CDR1 MNHEY, CDR2 SVGEGT.

A few counts support this clonotype. The rearrangement joins TRBV7-9 to TRBJ1-2; possible D gene TRBD1, 6 bases. The CDR3 has 16 residues. Germline V CDR1 and CDR2: SEHNR, FQNEAQ (reference sequence). V was cut by 5 bases and J by 10 bases, with 26 bases left in between. CDR3 bases: TGTGCCAGCAGCCTGACTAAGGGCCAGGGGAGGAGTGACTACACCTTC. This translates into CASSLTKGQGRSDYTF.

At least ten counts were recorded for this clonotype. This chain joins TRBV12-3 or TRBV12-4 and TRBJ2-1; 14 bases agree with TRBD2. V was clipped by 4 bases and J by 9 bases; unmatched bases: 8. This CDR3 is built from 16 residues. CDR3 sequence: CASSSPGTSGSIEQFF. CDR3 in DNA: TGTGCCAGCAGTTCCCCCGGGACTAGCGGGAGTATTGAGCAGTTCTTC.

This clonotype was observed many times. This chain links TRBV6-1 with TRBJ1-1; D unresolved. Germline V gene sequence: CDR1 MNHNS, CDR2 SASEGT. Between the trimmed V and J ends, which lost 7 bases and 5 bases, there was a span of 5 bases. The CDR3 is made up of 10 amino acids. The CDR3: CASKGTEAFF. In DNA, the CDR3 is TGTGCCAGCAAGGGAACTGAAGCTTTCTTT.

This chain links TRBV3-1 with TRBJ2-7, with a tentative D call TRBD2 (6 bases). The germline V gene has CDR1 LGHDT and CDR2 YNNKEL (reference sequence). Trimming cost V 3 bases and J 4 bases, with 19 bases left between them. The CDR3 spans 16 residues. The CDR3 loop is CASSHHFGSSIYEQYF. In DNA form, the CDR3 reads TGTGCCAGCAGCCACCATTTCGGGAGTTCAATATACGAGCAGTACTTC.

As concerns this clonotype: This could be a read error, since a much larger clone is one nucleotide away. The chain carries TRBV28 and TRBJ1-1; 7 positions agree with TRBD1. The CDR3 has 14 residues. The germline V gene has CDR1 MDHEN and CDR2 SYDVKM. As DNA, the CDR3 is TGTGCCCGCAGAGATAAGACAGGGTTCACTGAAGCTTTCTTT. Translated: CARRDKTGFTEAFF.

This clonotype was picked up many times. The V call is TRBV11-3, the J call TRBJ2-3; D unclear. Trimming took off 2 bases at V and 1 base at J, with 10 bases between the two ends. Looked up from germline, CDR1 is SGHNT and CDR2 is YENEEA. The CDR3 loop spans 15 amino acids. The CDR3 DNA follows: TGTGCCAGCAGCTTATTTTCATACCGCACAGATACGCAGTATTTT. This encodes CASSLFSYRTDTQYF.

In this sample, this clonotype turned up many times. This chain joins TRBV30 and TRBJ2-3, with D possibly TRBD1 on 6 matching bases. Germline CDR1 reads GTSNPN; CDR2 reads SVGIG (reference sequence). V lost 8 bases and J 0 bases, leaving 18 bases between the germline ends. The length of the CDR3 is 15 residues. The CDR3 coding sequence is TGTGCCGGAAGTACAGGGATTCGTAGCACAGATACGCAGTATTTT. Its protein product is CAGSTGIRSTDTQYF.

The chain recombines TRBV7-2 with TRBJ1-5; 7 positions match TRBD1. The CDR3 spans 15 residues. Germline CDR1 SGHTA, CDR2 FQGNSA. After removal of 7 bases from V and 4 bases from J, the junction contained 10 bases not matched to a gene. The CDR3 loop reads CASNFFGTVNQPQHF. In nucleotides, the CDR3 is TGTGCCAGCAACTTTTTCGGGACAGTTAATCAGCCCCAGCATTTT.

The chain is built from TRBV20-1 and TRBJ2-7; D is unresolved. There are 11 residues in the CDR3. The V gene's germline CDR1 is DFQATT and CDR2 SNEGSKA (reference sequence). V dropped 6 bases and J dropped 3 bases, with 9 bases sitting between them. This CDR3 reads CSAIQIYEQYF. The CDR3 DNA sequence: TGCAGTGCAATACAGATCTACGAGCAGTACTTC.

At least ten counts were recorded for this clonotype. Its ends do not fully match the called genes, so a read error is possible. The rearrangement uses TRBV20-1 and TRBJ1-4, with D hard to call. Germline values: CDR1 DFQATT, CDR2 SNEGSKA (reference sequence). This CDR3 region has 14 residues. The CDR3 region is CSARGIAINEKLFF. Written as DNA, the CDR3 is TGCAGTGCGAGAGGGATAGCGATTAATGAAAAACTGTTTTTT.

This clonotype was counted at least ten times. This chain connects TRBV28 to TRBJ2-7; TRBD1 matches at 7 bases. CDR1 MDHEN and CDR2 SYDVKM come from the germline V gene. The CDR3 runs to 13 residues. The trim removed 5 bases at V and 5 bases at J, leaving 6 bases unmatched. This CDR3 reads CASSDDRVNEQYF. CDR3 in DNA: TGTGCCAGCAGTGATGACAGGGTCAACGAGCAGTACTTC.